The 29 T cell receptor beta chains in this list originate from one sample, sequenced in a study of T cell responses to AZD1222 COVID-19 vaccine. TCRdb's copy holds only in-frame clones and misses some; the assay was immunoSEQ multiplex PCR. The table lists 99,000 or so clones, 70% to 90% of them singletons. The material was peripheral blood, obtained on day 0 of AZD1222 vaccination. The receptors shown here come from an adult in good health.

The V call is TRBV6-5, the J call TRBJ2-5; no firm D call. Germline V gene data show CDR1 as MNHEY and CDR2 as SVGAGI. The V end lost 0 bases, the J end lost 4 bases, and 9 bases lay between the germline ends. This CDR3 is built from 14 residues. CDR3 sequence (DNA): TGTGCCAGCAGTTACTCCTCCAGCCGAGAGACCCAGTACTTC. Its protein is CASSYSSSRETQYF.

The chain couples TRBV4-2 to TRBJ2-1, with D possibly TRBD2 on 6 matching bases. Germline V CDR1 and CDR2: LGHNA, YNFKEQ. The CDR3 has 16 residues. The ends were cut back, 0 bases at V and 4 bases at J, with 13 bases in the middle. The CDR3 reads CASSQEAVADYNEQFF. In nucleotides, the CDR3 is TGTGCCAGCAGCCAAGAGGCAGTAGCGGATTACAATGAGCAGTTCTTC.

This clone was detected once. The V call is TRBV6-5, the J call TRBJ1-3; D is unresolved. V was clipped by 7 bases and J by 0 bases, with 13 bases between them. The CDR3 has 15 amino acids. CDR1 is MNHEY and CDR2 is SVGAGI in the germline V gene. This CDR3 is CASKPGRNSGNTIYF. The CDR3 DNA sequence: TGTGCCAGCAAGCCGGGTAGGAACTCTGGAAACACCATATATTTT.

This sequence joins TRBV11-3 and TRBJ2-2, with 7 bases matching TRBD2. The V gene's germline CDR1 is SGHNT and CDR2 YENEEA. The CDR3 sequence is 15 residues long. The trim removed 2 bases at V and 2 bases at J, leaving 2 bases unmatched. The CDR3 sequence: CASSLPSGNTGELFF. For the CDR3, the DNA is TGTGCCAGCAGCTTACCTAGCGGAAACACCGGGGAGCTGTTTTTT.

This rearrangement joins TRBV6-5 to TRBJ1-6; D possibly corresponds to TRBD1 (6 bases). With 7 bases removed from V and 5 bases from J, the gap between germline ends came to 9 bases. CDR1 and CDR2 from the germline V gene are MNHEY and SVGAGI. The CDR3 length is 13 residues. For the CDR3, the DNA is TGTGCCAGCAATAACAGGGATAATTCACCCCTCCACTTT. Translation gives CASNNRDNSPLHF.

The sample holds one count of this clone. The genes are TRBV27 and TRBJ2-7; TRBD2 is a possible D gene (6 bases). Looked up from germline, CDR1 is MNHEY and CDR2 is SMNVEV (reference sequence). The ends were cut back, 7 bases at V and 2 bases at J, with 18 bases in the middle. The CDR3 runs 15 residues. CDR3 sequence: CASTPGGNSPYEQYF. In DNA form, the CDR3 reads TGTGCCAGCACGCCCGGCGGGAACAGTCCCTACGAGCAGTACTTC.

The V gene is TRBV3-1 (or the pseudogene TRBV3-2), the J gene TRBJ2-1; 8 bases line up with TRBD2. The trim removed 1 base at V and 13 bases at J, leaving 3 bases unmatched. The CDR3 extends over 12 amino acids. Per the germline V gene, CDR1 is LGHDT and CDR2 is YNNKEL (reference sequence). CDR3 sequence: CASSQGTSLQFF. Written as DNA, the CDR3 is TGTGCCAGCAGCCAAGGGACTAGCCTACAGTTCTTC.

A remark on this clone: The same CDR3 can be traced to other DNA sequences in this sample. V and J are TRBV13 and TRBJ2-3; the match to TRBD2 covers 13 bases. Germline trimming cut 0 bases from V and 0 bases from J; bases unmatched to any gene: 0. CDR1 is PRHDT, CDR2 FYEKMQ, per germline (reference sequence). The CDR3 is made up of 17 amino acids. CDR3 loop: CASSLGLAGGSTDTQYF. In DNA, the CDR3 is TGTGCCAGCAGCTTAGGACTAGCGGGGGGGAGCACAGATACGCAGTATTTT.

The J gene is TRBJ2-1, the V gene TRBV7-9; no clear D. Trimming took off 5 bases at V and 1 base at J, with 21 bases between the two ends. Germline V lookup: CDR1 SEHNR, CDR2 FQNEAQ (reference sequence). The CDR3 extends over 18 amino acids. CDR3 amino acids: CASSTALAGSQSYNEQFF. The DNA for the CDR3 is TGTGCCAGCAGCACTGCCCTGGCCGGGTCTCAATCCTACAATGAGCAGTTCTTC.

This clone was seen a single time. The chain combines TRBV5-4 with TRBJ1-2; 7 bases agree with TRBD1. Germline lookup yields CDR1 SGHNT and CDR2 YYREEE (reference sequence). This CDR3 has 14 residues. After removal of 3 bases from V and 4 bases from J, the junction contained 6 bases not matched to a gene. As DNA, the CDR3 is TGTGCCAGCAGCTCCATGACAGGGACCTATGGCTACACCTTC. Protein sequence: CASSSMTGTYGYTF.

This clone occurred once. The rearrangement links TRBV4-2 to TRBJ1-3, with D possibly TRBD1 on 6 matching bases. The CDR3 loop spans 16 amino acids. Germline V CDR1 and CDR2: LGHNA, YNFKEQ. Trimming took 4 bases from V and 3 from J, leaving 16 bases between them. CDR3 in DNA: TGTGCCAGCAGCCTAGATGCAACAGGGATTGGAAACACCATATATTTT. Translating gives CASSLDATGIGNTIYF.

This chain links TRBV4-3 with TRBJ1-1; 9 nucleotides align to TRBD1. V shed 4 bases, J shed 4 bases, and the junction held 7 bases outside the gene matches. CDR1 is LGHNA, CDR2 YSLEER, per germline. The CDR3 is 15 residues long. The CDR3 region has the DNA TGCGCCAGCAGCCCCGGACAGGGGCGGCTCACTGAAGCTTTCTTT. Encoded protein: CASSPGQGRLTEAFF.

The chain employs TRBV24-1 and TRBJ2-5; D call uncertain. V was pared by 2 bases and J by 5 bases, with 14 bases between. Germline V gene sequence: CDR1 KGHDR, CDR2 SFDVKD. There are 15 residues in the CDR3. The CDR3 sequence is CATSDSQPGRETQYF. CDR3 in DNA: TGTGCCACCAGTGATTCCCAGCCCGGACGGGAGACCCAGTACTTC.

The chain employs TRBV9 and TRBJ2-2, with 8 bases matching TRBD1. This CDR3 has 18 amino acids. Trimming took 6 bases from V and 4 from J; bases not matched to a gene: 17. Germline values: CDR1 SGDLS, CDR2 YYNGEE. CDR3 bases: TGTGCCAGCACCATGGGGGGAGCAGGGGGCGCGGGCACCGGGGAGCTGTTTTTT. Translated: CASTMGGAGGAGTGELFF.

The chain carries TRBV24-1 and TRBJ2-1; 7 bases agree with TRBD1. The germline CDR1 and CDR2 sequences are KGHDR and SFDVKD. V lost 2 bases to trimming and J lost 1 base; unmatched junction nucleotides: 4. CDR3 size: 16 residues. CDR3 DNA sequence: TGTGCCACCAGTGATTCAGACAGGGTTTCCTACAATGAGCAGTTCTTC. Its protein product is CATSDSDRVSYNEQFF.

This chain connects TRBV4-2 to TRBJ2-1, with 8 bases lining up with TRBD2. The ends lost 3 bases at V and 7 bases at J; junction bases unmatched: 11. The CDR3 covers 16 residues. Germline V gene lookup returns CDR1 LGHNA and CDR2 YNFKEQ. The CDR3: CASSHPPGLGRNEQFF. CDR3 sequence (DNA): TGTGCCAGCAGCCACCCTCCGGGACTAGGGAGGAATGAGCAGTTCTTC.

CDR3 in amino acids: CASSFGDRGEAFF. CDR3 bases: TGTGCCAGCAGCTTCGGGGACAGGGGAGAAGCTTTCTTT. V gene TRBV12-3 or TRBV12-4 combines with J gene TRBJ1-1; 10 bases are a match to TRBD1. Trimming at V came to 6 bases and at J to 8 bases, leaving 6 bases not matched to a gene. The CDR3 totals 13 residues.

CDR3 sequence: CASSLPRGRRRGDEQFF. CDR3 in DNA: TGTGCCAGCAGCTTACCCCGGGGACGGCGGCGAGGGGACGAGCAGTTCTTC. The chain employs TRBV5-4 and TRBJ2-1; D possibly matches TRBD1 or TRBD2 (5 bases each). Per the germline V gene, CDR1 is SGHNT and CDR2 is YYREEE (reference sequence). The V gene lost 2 bases and the J gene lost 10 bases, with 25 bases spanning the gap. The CDR3 length is 17 residues.

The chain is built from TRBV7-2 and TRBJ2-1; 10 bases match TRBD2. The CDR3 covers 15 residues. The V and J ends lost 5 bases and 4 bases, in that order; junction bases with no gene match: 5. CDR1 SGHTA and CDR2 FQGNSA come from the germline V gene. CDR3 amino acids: CASSPGLAAYNEQFF. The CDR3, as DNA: TGTGCCAGCAGCCCCGGACTAGCGGCGTACAATGAGCAGTTCTTC. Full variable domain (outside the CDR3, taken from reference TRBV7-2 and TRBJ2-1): GAGVSQSPSNKVTEKGKDVELRCDPISGHTALYWYRQSLGQGLEFLIYFQGNSAPDKSGLPSDRFSAERTGGSVSTLTIQRTQQEDSAVYLCASSPGLAAYNEQFFGPGTRLTVL.

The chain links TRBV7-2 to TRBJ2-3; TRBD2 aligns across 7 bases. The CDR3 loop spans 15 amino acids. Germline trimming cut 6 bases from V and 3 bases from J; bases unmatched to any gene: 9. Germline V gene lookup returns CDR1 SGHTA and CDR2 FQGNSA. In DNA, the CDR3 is TGTGCCAGCAGTCCCCCAGCGGGGATAACAGATACGCAGTATTTT. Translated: CASSPPAGITDTQYF.

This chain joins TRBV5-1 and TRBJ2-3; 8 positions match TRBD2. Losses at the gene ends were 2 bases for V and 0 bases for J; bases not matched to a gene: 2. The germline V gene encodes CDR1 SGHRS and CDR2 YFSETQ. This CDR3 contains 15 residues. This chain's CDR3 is CASSFGGASTDTQYF. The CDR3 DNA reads TGCGCCAGCAGCTTCGGGGGGGCCAGCACAGATACGCAGTATTTT.

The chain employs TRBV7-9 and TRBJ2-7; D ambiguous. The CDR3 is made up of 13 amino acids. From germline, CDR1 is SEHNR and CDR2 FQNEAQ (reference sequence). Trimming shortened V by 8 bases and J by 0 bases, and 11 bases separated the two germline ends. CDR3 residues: CASAFEGSYEQYV. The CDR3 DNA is TGTGCCAGCGCGTTTGAAGGCTCCTACGAGCAGTACGTC.

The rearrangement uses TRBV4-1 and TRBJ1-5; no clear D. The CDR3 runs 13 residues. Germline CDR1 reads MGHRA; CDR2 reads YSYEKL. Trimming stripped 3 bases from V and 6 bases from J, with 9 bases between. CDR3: CASSHSEGQPQHF. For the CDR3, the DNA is TGCGCCAGCAGCCACTCGGAGGGTCAGCCCCAGCATTTT.

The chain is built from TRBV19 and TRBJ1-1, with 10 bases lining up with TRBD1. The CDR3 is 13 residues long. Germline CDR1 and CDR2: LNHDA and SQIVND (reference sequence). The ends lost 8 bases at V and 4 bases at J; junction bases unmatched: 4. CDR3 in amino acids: CASGDRGFTEAFF. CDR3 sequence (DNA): TGTGCCAGTGGGGACAGGGGATTCACTGAAGCTTTCTTT.

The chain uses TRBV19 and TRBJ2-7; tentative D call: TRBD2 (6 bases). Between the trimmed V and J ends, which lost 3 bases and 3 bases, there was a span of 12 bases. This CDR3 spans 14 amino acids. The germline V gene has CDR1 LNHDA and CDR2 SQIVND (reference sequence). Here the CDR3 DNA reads TGTGCCAGTAGTATTGAGTGGGGAGGCTACGAGCAGTACTTC. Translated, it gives CASSIEWGGYEQYF.

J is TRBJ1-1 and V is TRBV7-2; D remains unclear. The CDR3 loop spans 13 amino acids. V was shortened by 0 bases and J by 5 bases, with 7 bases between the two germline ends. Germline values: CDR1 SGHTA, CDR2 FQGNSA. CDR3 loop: CASSLAGVTEAFF. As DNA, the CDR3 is TGTGCCAGCAGCTTAGCAGGCGTGACTGAAGCTTTCTTT.

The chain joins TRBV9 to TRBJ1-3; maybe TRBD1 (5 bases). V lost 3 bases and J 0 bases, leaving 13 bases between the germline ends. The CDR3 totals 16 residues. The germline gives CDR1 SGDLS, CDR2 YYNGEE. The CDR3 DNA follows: TGTGCCAGCAGCGCCATCACCGGGGCCTCTGGAAACACCATATATTTT. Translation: CASSAITGASGNTIYF.

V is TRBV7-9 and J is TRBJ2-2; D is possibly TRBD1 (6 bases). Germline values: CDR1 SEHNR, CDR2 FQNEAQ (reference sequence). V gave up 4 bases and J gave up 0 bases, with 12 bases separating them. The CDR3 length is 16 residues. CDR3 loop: CASSSKGGPNTGELFF. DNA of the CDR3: TGTGCCAGCAGCTCTAAAGGGGGACCGAACACCGGGGAGCTGTTTTTT.

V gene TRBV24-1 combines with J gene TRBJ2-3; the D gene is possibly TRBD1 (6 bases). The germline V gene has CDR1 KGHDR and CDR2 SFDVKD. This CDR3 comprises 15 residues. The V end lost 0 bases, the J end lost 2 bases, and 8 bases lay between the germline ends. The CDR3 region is CATSDLEGDTDTQYF. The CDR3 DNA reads TGTGCCACCAGTGATTTGGAGGGGGACACAGATACGCAGTATTTT.